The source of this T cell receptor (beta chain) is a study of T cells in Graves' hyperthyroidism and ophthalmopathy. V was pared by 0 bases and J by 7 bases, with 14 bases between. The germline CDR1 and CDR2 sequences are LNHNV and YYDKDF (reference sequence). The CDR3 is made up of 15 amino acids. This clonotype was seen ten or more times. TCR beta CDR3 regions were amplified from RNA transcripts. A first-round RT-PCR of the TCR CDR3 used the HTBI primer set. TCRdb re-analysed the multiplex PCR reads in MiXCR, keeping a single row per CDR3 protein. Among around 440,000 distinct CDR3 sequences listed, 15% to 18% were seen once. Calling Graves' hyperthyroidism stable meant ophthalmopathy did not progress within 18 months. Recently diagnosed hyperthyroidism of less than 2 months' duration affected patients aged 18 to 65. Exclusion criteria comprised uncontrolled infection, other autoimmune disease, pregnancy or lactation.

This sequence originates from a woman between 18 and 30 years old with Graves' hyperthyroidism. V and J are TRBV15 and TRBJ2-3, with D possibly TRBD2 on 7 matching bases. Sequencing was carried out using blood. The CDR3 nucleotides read TGTGCCACCAGCAGAGAGGGCGGGGGCTCGAATACGCAGTATTTT. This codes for CATSREGGGSNTQYF. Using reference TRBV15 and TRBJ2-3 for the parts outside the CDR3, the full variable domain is DAMVIQNPRYQVTQFGKPVTLSCSQTLNHNVMYWYQQKSSQAPKLLFHYYDKDFNNEADTPDNFQSRRPNTSFCFLDIRSPGLGDTAMYLCATSREGGGSNTQYFGPGTRLTVL.